This T cell receptor beta chain was sequenced for a study of shared clonotypes between healthy human individuals. Trimming left V 6 bases short and J 6 bases short, with 12 bases between. The length of the CDR3 is 13 residues. Looked up from germline, CDR1 is MNHEY and CDR2 is SVGAGI. Evenly divided among several immunoSEQ plates was the genomic DNA of each subset. Using 200 ng DNA, 30,000 or so T cell genomes, the sorted-subset replicate PCRs were run. Produced via immunoSEQ multiplex PCR; TCRdb's table is partial and in-frame only. Seen here are 2 million to 3 million clones, roughly 93% observed once, and the top ten hold 0.36%.

Sample: naive CD4+ T cells from PBMCs. Subset here: CD45RA+ positively selected. The TCR originated in a man aged 18 to 35 in good health. Some clones in this sample may be carry-over from other donors' samples. V usage is TRBV6-5 and J usage is TRBJ2-1; perhaps TRBD2 as D (6 bases). DNA of the CDR3: TGTGCCAGCAGGGGAGGTGGACGCAATGAGCAGTTCTTC. Residues: CASRGGGRNEQFF.